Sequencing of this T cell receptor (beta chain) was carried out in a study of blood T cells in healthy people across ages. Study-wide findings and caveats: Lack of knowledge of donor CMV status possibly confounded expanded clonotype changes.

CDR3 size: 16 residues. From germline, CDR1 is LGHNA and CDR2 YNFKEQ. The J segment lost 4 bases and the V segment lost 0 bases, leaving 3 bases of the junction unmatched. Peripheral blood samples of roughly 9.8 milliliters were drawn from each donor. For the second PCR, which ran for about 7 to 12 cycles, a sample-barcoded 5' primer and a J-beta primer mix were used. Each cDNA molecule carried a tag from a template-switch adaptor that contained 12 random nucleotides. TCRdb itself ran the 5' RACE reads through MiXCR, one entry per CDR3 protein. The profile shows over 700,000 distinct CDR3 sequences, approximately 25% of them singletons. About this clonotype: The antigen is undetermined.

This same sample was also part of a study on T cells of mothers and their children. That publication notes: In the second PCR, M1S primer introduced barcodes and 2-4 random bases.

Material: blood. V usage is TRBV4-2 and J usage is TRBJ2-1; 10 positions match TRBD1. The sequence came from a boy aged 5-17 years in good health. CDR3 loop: CASSQETGGWYNEQFF. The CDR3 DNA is TGTGCCAGCAGCCAAGAGACAGGGGGCTGGTACAATGAGCAGTTCTTC.